This TCR beta chain was sequenced during a study of T cell responses to AZD1222 COVID-19 vaccine. To note about this clone: The target antigen is unknown.

Study-level results: Two AZD1222 administrations were followed by greater Spike-specific TCR breadth and depth. With dominance at 160-218 and 743-854, vaccine-associated CD4 TCRs spanned spike. Researchers took repertoire samples only after the peak T cell response had come. Clonal diversity was possibly underestimated, and white British individuals and females predominated among donors.

V dropped 4 bases and J dropped 7 bases, with 19 bases sitting between them. Germline CDR1 and CDR2: LGHDT and YNNKEL (reference sequence). The CDR3 has 15 residues. The protocol was immunoSEQ multiplex PCR, while the TCRdb copy is restricted to in-frame clones and leaves out a portion. The data show 150,000 to 200,000 clones, about 86% seen once. Specimen: peripheral blood, collected 28 days after the second AZD1222 dose. The chain is built from TRBV3-1 (or the pseudogene TRBV3-2) and TRBJ1-2, with D possibly being TRBD1 (5 bases). The TCR sequence derives from an adult who received the AZD1222 COVID-19 vaccine. CDR3 DNA: TGTGCCAGCAGCCCCCCGGTAGGGGCGCGAAGTGGCTACACCTTC. Translation: CASSPPVGARSGYTF.